Below are 15 T cell receptor beta chains sequenced from a single sample in a study of chemoradiotherapy in HPV16-positive cancers. Repertoires were generated with immunoSEQ multiplex PCR, while TCRdb's copy carries only in-frame clones and drops some. The table has tens of thousands of clones, roughly nine tenths seen once; the top ten hold around 3.5%. This specimen was blood, taken from a patient who underwent chemoradiotherapy. The receptor source for this set is a human donor with HPV-associated anogenital cancer.

The chain combines TRBV12-5 with TRBJ2-7; TRBD2 matches at 10 bases. The V and J ends lost 1 base and 5 bases, in that order; junction bases with no gene match: 8. Germline V gives CDR1 LGHNT, CDR2 FRNRAP. The CDR3 is made up of 16 amino acids. The chain's CDR3 is CASGLGEGLAGDEQYF. As DNA, the CDR3 is TGTGCTAGTGGTTTGGGCGAGGGGCTAGCGGGAGACGAGCAGTACTTC.

This CDR3 reads CASGVNSGRETQYF. The CDR3 DNA is TGTGCCAGTGGCGTTAATTCAGGGAGAGAGACCCAGTACTTC. The chain couples TRBV19 to TRBJ2-5, with D perhaps given as TRBD1 or TRBD2 (5 bases each). Germline loops: CDR1 LNHDA, CDR2 SQIVND (reference sequence). With 8 bases removed from V and 4 bases from J, the gap between germline ends came to 17 bases. The CDR3 spans 14 residues.

The table lists this clone with a few counts. The chain is built from TRBV7-9 and TRBJ2-1; D unclear. The CDR3 covers 15 residues. Trimming cost V 4 bases and J 6 bases, with 16 bases left between them. From germline, CDR1 is SEHNR and CDR2 FQNEAQ (reference sequence). In DNA form, the CDR3 reads TGTGCCAGCAGCTCCATTTTTAGTGGGTCCAATGAGCAGTTCTTC. Its protein product is CASSSIFSGSNEQFF.

The chain employs TRBV11-3 and TRBJ2-5; no definite D call. The CDR3 extends over 13 amino acids. V was pared by 0 bases and J by 1 base, with 3 bases between. Germline CDR1 is SGHNT and CDR2 is YENEEA. CDR3 amino acids: CASSLEAQETQYF. Here the CDR3 DNA reads TGTGCCAGCAGCTTAGAGGCCCAAGAGACCCAGTACTTC.

This clone was seen more than once but under ten times. The gene calls are TRBV5-6 and TRBJ2-3; unclear D gene. The length of the CDR3 is 12 residues. Germline V gene sequence: CDR1 SGHDT, CDR2 YYEEEE. V gave up 3 bases and J gave up 3 bases, with 5 bases separating them. In DNA form, the CDR3 reads TGTGCCAGCAGCTGGTGGACAGATACGCAGTATTTT. Translation: CASSWWTDTQYF.

The rearrangement uses TRBV9 and TRBJ2-7; 9 bases map to TRBD1. The V segment lost 4 bases and the J segment 4 bases; nucleotides outside the gene matches: 3. CDR3 size: 13 residues. Germline V lookup: CDR1 SGDLS, CDR2 YYNGEE. The CDR3 region has the DNA TGTGCCAGCAGCCTCGGGACAGGGTACGAGCAGTACTTC. It is translated as CASSLGTGYEQYF.

The chain couples TRBV25-1 to TRBJ1-1; D not certain. CDR3 length: 13 residues. Germline V lookup: CDR1 MGHDK, CDR2 SYGVNS. V dropped 0 bases and J dropped 1 base, with 3 bases sitting between them. As DNA, the CDR3 is TGTGCCAGCAGTGAATACGGGAACACTGAAGCTTTCTTT. Translated, it gives CASSEYGNTEAFF.

This CDR3 reads CASSLLAGGIDTQYF. CDR3 nucleotide sequence: TGTGCCAGTAGTCTCTTAGCGGGCGGGATAGATACGCAGTATTTT. V gene TRBV19 combines with J gene TRBJ2-3; 7 bases match TRBD2. Germline loops: CDR1 LNHDA, CDR2 SQIVND (reference sequence). V lost 5 bases to trimming and J lost 5 bases; unmatched junction nucleotides: 10. CDR3 length: 15 residues.

The chain employs TRBV7-8 and TRBJ1-2; perhaps TRBD1 as D (6 bases). V lost 5 bases and J 5 bases, leaving 12 bases between the germline ends. The CDR3 covers 13 residues. Per the germline V gene, CDR1 is SGHVS and CDR2 is FQNEAQ. CDR3 residues: CASSPQGTYGYTF. The CDR3 DNA is TGTGCCAGCAGCCCACAGGGAACATATGGCTACACCTTC.

The V and J genes are TRBV5-5 and TRBJ2-7; D may be TRBD1 (5 bases). V lost 0 bases to trimming and J lost 7 bases, with 23 bases between them. The length of the CDR3 is 17 residues. The germline V gene encodes CDR1 SGHKS and CDR2 YYEKEE (reference sequence). The CDR3 protein is CASSLASTGTIAWEQYF. The CDR3 bases are TGTGCCAGCAGCTTGGCCTCAACAGGAACTATCGCGTGGGAGCAGTACTTC. Full variable domain (remainder filled in from reference TRBV5-5 and TRBJ2-7): DAGVTQSPTHLIKTRGQQVTLRCSPISGHKSVSWYQQVLGQGPQFIFQYYEKEERGRGNFPDRFSARQFPNYSSELNVNALLLGDSALYLCASSLASTGTIAWEQYFGPGTRLTVT.

The CDR3 sequence: CASSADRVATNEKLFF. The CDR3 DNA follows: TGTGCCAGTAGTGCCGACAGGGTTGCAACTAATGAAAAACTGTTTTTT. The J gene is TRBJ1-4, the V gene TRBV19; 7 nucleotides agree with TRBD1. The CDR3 has 16 amino acids. With V trimmed by 5 bases and J by 0 bases, 6 bases remained unmatched. Germline CDR1 and CDR2: LNHDA and SQIVND (reference sequence).

The chain recombines TRBV7-9 with TRBJ2-5, with TRBD2 matching over 9 bases. CDR1 is SEHNR, CDR2 FQNEAQ, per germline (reference sequence). CDR3 size: 16 residues. V dropped 4 bases and J dropped 7; count of bases not matched to a gene: 13. This CDR3 is CASSSQTSGHGVTQYF. In nucleotides, the CDR3 is TGTGCCAGCAGCTCTCAGACTAGCGGCCACGGGGTGACCCAGTACTTC.

The table lists this clone with a few counts. The chain uses TRBV6-1 and TRBJ2-1, with 8 bases aligning to TRBD2. The CDR3 is 15 residues long. Losses at the gene ends were 6 bases for V and 3 bases for J; bases not matched to a gene: 7. CDR1 is MNHNS and CDR2 is SASEGT in the germline V gene. The DNA for the CDR3 is TGTGCCAGCAGCCCTAGCGGGTTCAACTACAATGAGCAGTTCTTC. Protein sequence: CASSPSGFNYNEQFF.

V gene TRBV9 combines with J gene TRBJ2-3; D possibly corresponds to TRBD1 (5 bases). The germline V gene has CDR1 SGDLS and CDR2 YYNGEE. Trimming left V 0 bases short and J 6 bases short, with 11 bases between. This CDR3 is built from 14 residues. CDR3 sequence reads: CASSVVKGSDTQYF. CDR3 coding DNA: TGTGCCAGCAGCGTAGTGAAGGGGTCGGATACGCAGTATTTT.

The chain joins TRBV7-9 to TRBJ2-4; no clear D gene. From germline, CDR1 is SEHNR and CDR2 FQNEAQ (reference sequence). V was cut by 3 bases and J by 1 base, with 7 bases left in between. CDR3 length equals 14 residues. In DNA, the CDR3 is TGTGCCAGCAGCTTCCAGTCGGCCAAAAACATTCAGTACTTC. It is translated as CASSFQSAKNIQYF.